Listed below are T cell receptor beta chains from one sample, sequenced in a study of blood T cell repertoires in COVID-19. Produced via immunoSEQ multiplex PCR; TCRdb's table is partial and in-frame only. The data show roughly 200,000 clones, with around 82% seen just once and roughly 8.8% held by the top ten. The specimen sequenced was peripheral blood. The receptors originated from a man aged 40-50 years with active or convalescent COVID-19. CDR3s include the opening cysteine and the closing phenylalanine or tryptophan. Fields, in order: V gene, D gene, clone size, J gene, CDR3 DNA, CDR3 protein. A D gene is named only where the DNA matches it firmly. Some rows have no size entry. The others give once, few or many, or a class for an expanded clone.

V: TRBV29-1
D: TRBD2
size: NA
J: TRBJ2-3
DNA: TGCAGCGTTGACGGACCGGGTGCGGGAGGGACAGATACGCAGTATTTT
CDR3: CSVDGPGAGGTDTQYF

V: TRBV5-4
D: TRBD1
size: NA
J: TRBJ2-2
DNA: TGTGCCAGCAGCTCTTCAAGGGGGACAGGCAATGTTATTGGGGAGCTGTTTTTT
CDR3: CASSSSRGTGNVIGELFF

V: TRBV6-2/TRBV6-3
D: NA
size: NA
J: TRBJ1-1
DNA: TGTGCCAGCAGCCCAGCTAGGGGTCTGGAAACTGAAGCTTTCTTT
CDR3: CASSPARGLETEAFF

V: TRBV4-3
D: NA
size: NA
J: TRBJ1-1
DNA: TGCGCCAGCACCTCAGAGGGAGGGGTTGAGTACACTGAAGCTTTCTTT
CDR3: CASTSEGGVEYTEAFF

V: TRBV19
D: NA
size: NA
J: TRBJ2-7
DNA: TGTGCCAGTAGTAGGGGCCTGGTCCTCTACGAGCAGTACTTC
CDR3: CASSRGLVLYEQYF

V: TRBV3-1/TRBV3-2
D: TRBD2
size: NA
J: TRBJ2-1
DNA: TGTGCCAGCAGCCAATTAGCGGGGAGCTCCTACAATGAGCAGTTCTTC
CDR3: CASSQLAGSSYNEQFF

V: TRBV29-1
D: NA
size: once
J: TRBJ1-2
DNA: TGCAGCGTTCTGGGGGGGCAGGGCTACACCTTC
CDR3: CSVLGGQGYTF

V: TRBV2
D: TRBD1
size: NA
J: TRBJ1-4
DNA: TGTGCCAGCAGTGGACAGGGCGCTAATGAAAAACTGTTTTTT
CDR3: CASSGQGANEKLFF

V: TRBV3-1/TRBV3-2
D: NA
size: NA
J: TRBJ1-2
DNA: TGTGCCAGCAGCCAAGATCCATTTTCAGGGACTTACTATGGCTACACCTTC
CDR3: CASSQDPFSGTYYGYTF

V: TRBV29-1
D: TRBD1
size: many
J: TRBJ1-1
DNA: TGCAGCGTCCACAGCGGACAGGGAAACACTGAAGCTTTCTTT
CDR3: CSVHSGQGNTEAFF

V: TRBV6-2/TRBV6-3
D: NA
size: NA
J: TRBJ1-6
DNA: TGTGCCAGCGGCCCGCAGGGGAATTCACCCCTCCACTTT
CDR3: CASGPQGNSPLHF

V: TRBV9
D: NA
size: few
J: TRBJ1-1
DNA: TGTGCCAGCAGCGTAACGATCGGGAGTGAAGCTTTCTTT
CDR3: CASSVTIGSEAFF

V: TRBV4-3
D: TRBD1
size: NA
J: TRBJ2-5
DNA: TGCGCCAGCAGCCAGGGACAGGGGGCGGAGACCCAGTACTTC
CDR3: CASSQGQGAETQYF

V: TRBV3-1/TRBV3-2
D: TRBD1
size: NA
J: TRBJ2-7
DNA: TGTGCCAGCAGCCAAGGACAGGGGAGGTTGGAGCAGTACTTC
CDR3: CASSQGQGRLEQYF

V: TRBV10-1
D: NA
size: NA
J: TRBJ1-1
DNA: TGCGCCAGCAGGAGGACAGAGCAGACTGAAGCTTTCTTT
CDR3: CASRRTEQTEAFF

V: TRBV5-1
D: NA
size: NA
J: TRBJ2-3
DNA: TGCGCCAGCAGCCCCCCAACAGATACGCAGTATTTT
CDR3: CASSPPTDTQYF

V: TRBV6-2/TRBV6-3
D: NA
size: many
J: TRBJ2-1
DNA: TGTGCCAGCAGTTACGAGGCCATCAATGAGCAGTTCTTC
CDR3: CASSYEAINEQFF

V: TRBV7-9
D: TRBD1
size: NA
J: TRBJ2-2
DNA: TGTGCCAGCAGCTGGACAGGGGGCCAGTGGGGAACCGGGGAGCTGTTTTTT
CDR3: CASSWTGGQWGTGELFF

V: TRBV6-5
D: TRBD1
size: NA
J: TRBJ1-2
DNA: TGTGCCACCCAACCTGACAGGGAGAGTAACTATGGCTACACCTTC
CDR3: CATQPDRESNYGYTF

V: TRBV5-1
D: TRBD1
size: NA
J: TRBJ1-4
DNA: TGCGCCAGCAGCTTGAGTGGACAGGGGGCAGAAAAACTGTTTTTT
CDR3: CASSLSGQGAEKLFF

V: TRBV27
D: NA
size: once
J: TRBJ2-2
DNA: TGTGCCAGCAGTTTGTTACAGAACACCGGGGAGCTGTTTTTT
CDR3: CASSLLQNTGELFF

V: TRBV11-1
D: NA
size: once
J: TRBJ2-6
DNA: TGTGCCAGCAGCCCCCCGTCGGGGTCTGGGGCCAACGTCCTGACTTTC
CDR3: CASSPPSGSGANVLTF

V: TRBV7-3
D: TRBD2
size: NA
J: TRBJ2-2
DNA: TGTGCCAGCAGCAAGACTAGCGCCACTAACACCGGGGAGCTGTTTTTT
CDR3: CASSKTSATNTGELFF

V: TRBV3-1/TRBV3-2
D: NA
size: NA
J: TRBJ1-5
DNA: TGTGCCAGCAGCCAATCGCAGGGTGGGGGCAATCAGCCCCAGCATTTT
CDR3: CASSQSQGGGNQPQHF

V: TRBV19
D: NA
size: NA
J: TRBJ1-5
DNA: TGTGCCAGTAGTATGGCGGGTGGGAGAACCTATAGCAATCAGCCCCAGCATTTT
CDR3: CASSMAGGRTYSNQPQHF

V: TRBV5-8
D: TRBD1
size: NA
J: TRBJ2-7
DNA: TGTGCCAGCAGCTTGGATGACAGGGGTTACGAGCAGTACTTC
CDR3: CASSLDDRGYEQYF

V: TRBV3-1/TRBV3-2
D: TRBD2
size: NA
J: TRBJ2-1
DNA: TGTGCCAGCAGCCGCGGGACTAGCGGGGGACCAGGGCAGTTCTTC
CDR3: CASSRGTSGGPGQFF

V: TRBV7-9
D: NA
size: NA
J: TRBJ1-1
DNA: TGTGCCAGCAGCAGCGATGGGGGGTTTAGGGCTTTCTTT
CDR3: CASSSDGGFRAFF

V: TRBV5-4
D: TRBD1
size: NA
J: TRBJ2-5
DNA: TGTGCCAGCAGCTCCAGGACAGGGCAAGAGACCCAGTACTTC
CDR3: CASSSRTGQETQYF

V: TRBV18
D: NA
size: once
J: TRBJ1-1
DNA: TGTGCCAGCTCACCACCGGGGAGCCTGAACACTGAAGCTTTCTTT
CDR3: CASSPPGSLNTEAFF

V: TRBV30
D: NA
size: NA
J: TRBJ1-1
DNA: TGTGCCGGAGGACCCCCCTGGACTTTCTTT
CDR3: CAGGPPWTFF

V: TRBV7-2
D: NA
size: NA
J: TRBJ1-4
DNA: TGTGCCAGCAGCCTTGGGACTTCTGAAAAACTGTTTTTT
CDR3: CASSLGTSEKLFF

V: TRBV30
D: NA
size: NA
J: TRBJ1-4
DNA: TGTGCCTGGAGTGCGGGACTCGGGAGTGAAAAACTGTTTTTT
CDR3: CAWSAGLGSEKLFF

V: TRBV19
D: NA
size: NA
J: TRBJ2-3
DNA: TGTGCCAGTAGTATTGATGCCGGCGGAGAGCAGTATTTT
CDR3: CASSIDAGGEQYF

V: TRBV27
D: TRBD1
size: NA
J: TRBJ1-6
DNA: TGTGCCAGCAGTTCCCGGGACAGGGTTGTTTCACCCCTCCACTTT
CDR3: CASSSRDRVVSPLHF

V: TRBV7-9
D: NA
size: NA
J: TRBJ1-4
DNA: TGTGCCAGCAGCACGCGCAGGGTTTCCTCAACTAATGAAAAACTGTTTTTT
CDR3: CASSTRRVSSTNEKLFF

V: TRBV25-1
D: NA
size: NA
J: TRBJ2-3
DNA: TGTGCCAGCAGTGAATTGGGGGGTTCCCCCACAGATACGCAGTATTTT
CDR3: CASSELGGSPTDTQYF

V: TRBV7-3
D: TRBD2
size: NA
J: TRBJ2-1
DNA: TGTGCCAGCAGCCTCCTAGCGGGGGAATACAATGAGCAGTTCTTC
CDR3: CASSLLAGEYNEQFF